The clone carrying this T cell receptor (beta chain) was observed at least ten times. Its antigen remains unknown. These data originate in a study of identical twins. General observations from the study: It was cross-sectional statistical analysis, not following the same donors, that the conclusions relied on. Analyses of zero insertions could be partly confounded by invariant MAIT and iNKT cells. For cord blood, abundant beta clonotypes had fewer insertions, unlike memory repertoires, which showed none.

The junction had 23 bases not matched to a gene; V was cut back by 9 bases and J by 3 bases. The CDR3 runs 19 residues. The germline V gene encodes CDR1 MNHEY and CDR2 SVGEGT. TCRdb ran MiXCR on the 5' RACE reads and lists one entry per CDR3 protein. The table includes approximately 630,000 distinct CDR3 sequences, under 8.5% detected once. The sample was also linked to a second study, of yellow fever vaccine responses in identical twins.

The V and J genes are TRBV6-2 or TRBV6-3 and TRBJ2-4, with 7 bases lining up with TRBD2. The TCR was taken from a woman between 18 and 30 years old in good health. The specimen was PBMCs. CDR3 region: CASRLGLGTTEFIKNIQYF. The CDR3 DNA reads as TGTGCCAGTCGTTTAGGTCTTGGGACTACAGAATTCATCAAAAACATTCAGTACTTC.